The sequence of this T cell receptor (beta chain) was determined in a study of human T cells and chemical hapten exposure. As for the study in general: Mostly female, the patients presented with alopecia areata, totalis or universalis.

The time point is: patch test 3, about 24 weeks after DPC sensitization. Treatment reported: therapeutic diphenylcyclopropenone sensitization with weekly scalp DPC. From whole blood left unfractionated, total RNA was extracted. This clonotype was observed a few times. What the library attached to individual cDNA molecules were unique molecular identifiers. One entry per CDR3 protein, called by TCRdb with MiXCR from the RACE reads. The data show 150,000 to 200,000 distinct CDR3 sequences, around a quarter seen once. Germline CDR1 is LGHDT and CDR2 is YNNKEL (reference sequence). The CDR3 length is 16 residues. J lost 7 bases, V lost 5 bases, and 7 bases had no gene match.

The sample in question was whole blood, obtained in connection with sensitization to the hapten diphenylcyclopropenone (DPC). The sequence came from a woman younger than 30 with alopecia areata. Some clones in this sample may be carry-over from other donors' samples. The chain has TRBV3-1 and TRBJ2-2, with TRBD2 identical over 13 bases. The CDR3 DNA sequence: TGTGCCAGCAGCGCACGGACTAGCGGGAGACTCGGGGAGCTGTTTTTT. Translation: CASSARTSGRLGELFF.